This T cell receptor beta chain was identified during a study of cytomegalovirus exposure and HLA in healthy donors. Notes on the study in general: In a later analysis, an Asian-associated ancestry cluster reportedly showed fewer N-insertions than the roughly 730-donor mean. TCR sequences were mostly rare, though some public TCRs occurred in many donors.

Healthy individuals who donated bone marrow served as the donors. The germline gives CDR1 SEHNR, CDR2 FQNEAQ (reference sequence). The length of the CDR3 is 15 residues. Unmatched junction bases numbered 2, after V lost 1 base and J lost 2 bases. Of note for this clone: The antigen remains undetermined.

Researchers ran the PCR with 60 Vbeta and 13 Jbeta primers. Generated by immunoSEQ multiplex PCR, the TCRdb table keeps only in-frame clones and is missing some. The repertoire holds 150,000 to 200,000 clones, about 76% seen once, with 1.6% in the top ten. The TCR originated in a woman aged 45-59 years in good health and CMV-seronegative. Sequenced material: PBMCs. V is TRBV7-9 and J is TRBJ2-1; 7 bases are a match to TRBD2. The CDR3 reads CASSLVRGAYNEQFF. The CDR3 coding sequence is TGTGCCAGCAGCTTAGTACGGGGGGCCTACAATGAGCAGTTCTTC.